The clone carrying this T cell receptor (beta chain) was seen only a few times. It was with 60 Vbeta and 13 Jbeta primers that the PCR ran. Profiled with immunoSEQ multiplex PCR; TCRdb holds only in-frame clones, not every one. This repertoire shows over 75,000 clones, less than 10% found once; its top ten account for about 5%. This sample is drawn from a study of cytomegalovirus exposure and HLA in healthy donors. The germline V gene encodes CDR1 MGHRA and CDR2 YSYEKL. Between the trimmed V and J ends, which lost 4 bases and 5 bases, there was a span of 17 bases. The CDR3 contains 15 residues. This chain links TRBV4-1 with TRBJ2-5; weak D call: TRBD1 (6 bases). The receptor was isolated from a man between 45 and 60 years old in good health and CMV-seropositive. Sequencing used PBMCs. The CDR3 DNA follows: TGCGCCAGCAGCCCCGCAGGCCAGGGGCTGGAGACCCAGTACTTC. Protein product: CASSPAGQGLETQYF.